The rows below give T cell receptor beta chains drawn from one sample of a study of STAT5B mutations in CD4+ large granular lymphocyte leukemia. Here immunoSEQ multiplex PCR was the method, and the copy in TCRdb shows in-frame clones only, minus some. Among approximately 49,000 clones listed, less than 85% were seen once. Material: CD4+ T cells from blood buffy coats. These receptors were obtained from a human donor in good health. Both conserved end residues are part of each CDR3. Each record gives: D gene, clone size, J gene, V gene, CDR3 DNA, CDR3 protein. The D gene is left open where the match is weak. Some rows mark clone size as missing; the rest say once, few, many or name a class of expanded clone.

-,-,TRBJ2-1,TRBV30,TGTGCCTACTCGGGATATCAAGTGGGAGAGCAGTTCTTC,CAYSGYQVGEQFF
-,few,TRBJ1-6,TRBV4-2,TGTGCCAGCAGCCAAGTAGTGGGCCTTTCCAATTCACCCCTCCACTTT,CASSQVVGLSNSPLHF
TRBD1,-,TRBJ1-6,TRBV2,TGTGCCAGCGGGGACAGGGGAAATTCACCCCTCCACTTT,CASGDRGNSPLHF
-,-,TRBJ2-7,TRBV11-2,TGTGCCAGCAGCTTAGAGGCGGGGAGCTCCTACGAGCAGTACTTC,CASSLEAGSSYEQYF
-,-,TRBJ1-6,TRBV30,TGTGCCTGGAGTGAAAGGGGCGTCAGCTCCTATAATTCACCCCTCCACTTT,CAWSERGVSSYNSPLHF
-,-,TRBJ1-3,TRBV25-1,TGTGCCAGCAGTGATTCTTTTGGGCAGGGGAACACCATATATTTT,CASSDSFGQGNTIYF
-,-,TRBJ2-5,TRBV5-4,TGTGCCAGCAGCTTGACTACCCAAGAGACCCAGTACTTC,CASSLTTQETQYF
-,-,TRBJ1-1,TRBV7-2,TGTGCCAGCAGCAACCAGGGAGGATGGTTGAACACTGAAGCTTTCTTT,CASSNQGGWLNTEAFF
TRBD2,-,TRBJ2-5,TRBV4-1,TGCGCCAGCAGCCAAGAACGCGGGACTAGCGGGGACCAAGAGACCCAGTACTTC,CASSQERGTSGDQETQYF
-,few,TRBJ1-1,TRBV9,TGTGCCAGCAGCACAGAACCAGGGACTGGGGCTTTCTTT,CASSTEPGTGAFF
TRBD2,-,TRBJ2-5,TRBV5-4,TGTGCCAGCAGCTCGGGACTAGCGCAAGAGACCCAGTACTTC,CASSSGLAQETQYF
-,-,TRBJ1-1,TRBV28,TGTGCCAGCGGACAAGGGACCACTGAAGCTTTCTTT,CASGQGTTEAFF
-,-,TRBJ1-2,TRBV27,TGTGCCAGCAGTTTTACTCCCAGGGATGGCTACACCTTC,CASSFTPRDGYTF
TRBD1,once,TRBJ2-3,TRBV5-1,TGCGCCAGCAGCGAGGGACAGGGGTTCACAGATACGCAGTATTTT,CASSEGQGFTDTQYF
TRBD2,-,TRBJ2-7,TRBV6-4,TGTGCCAGCAGTGTCTCTAGCGGGGGGTCTTACGAGCAGTACTTC,CASSVSSGGSYEQYF
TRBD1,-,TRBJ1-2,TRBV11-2,TGTGCCAGCAGCGGGGGGACAGGGGATGGAGGCTACACCTTC,CASSGGTGDGGYTF
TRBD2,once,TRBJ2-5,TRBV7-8,TGTGCCAGCAGCCCACTAGCGGGGGGAGGGGAGACCCAGTACTTC,CASSPLAGGGETQYF
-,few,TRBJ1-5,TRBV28,TGTGCCAGCAGTTTGCCGTGGGGGGCGGTAAATCAGCCCCAGCATTTT,CASSLPWGAVNQPQHF
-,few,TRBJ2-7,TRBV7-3,TGTGCCAGCAGCCCCCAGGGGGGAGGTTCCGAGCAGTACTTC,CASSPQGGGSEQYF
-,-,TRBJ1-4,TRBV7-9,TGTGCCAGCAGCTCCTTCGGCGGGGCAACTAATGAAAAACTGTTTTTT,CASSSFGGATNEKLFF
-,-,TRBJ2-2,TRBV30,TGTGCCTGGAGACAGGGTAGCACCGGGGAGCTGTTTTTT,CAWRQGSTGELFF
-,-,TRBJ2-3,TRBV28,TGTGCCAGCAGTTTTAGGCCAGATACGCAGTATTTT,CASSFRPDTQYF
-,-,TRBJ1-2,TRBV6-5,TGTGCCAGCAGTTGGCGGGGTCGGAGCTATGGCTACACCTTC,CASSWRGRSYGYTF
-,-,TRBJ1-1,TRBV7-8,TGTGCCAGCAGCTTCACCGGGCTCGGCGGTGGAGCTTTCTTT,CASSFTGLGGGAFF
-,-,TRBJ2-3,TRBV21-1,TGTGCCAGCAGCAAAGGGCGGTGGGAGTTCACAGATACGCAGTATTTT,CASSKGRWEFTDTQYF
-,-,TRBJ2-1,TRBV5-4,TGTGCCAGCAGCTTAGCCGGATACTCGCTTTACAATGAGCAGTTCTTC,CASSLAGYSLYNEQFF
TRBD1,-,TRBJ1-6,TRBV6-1,TGTGCCAGCGGGGACAGGGTTCTGGATTCACCCCTCCACTTT,CASGDRVLDSPLHF
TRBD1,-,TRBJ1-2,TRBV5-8,TGTGCCAGCAGCTTGGGAGACAGGGGCAACTATGGCTACACCTTC,CASSLGDRGNYGYTF
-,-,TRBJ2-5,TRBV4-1,TGCGCCAGCAGCCAAGGTGCAGACCCAACGTACCAAGAGACCCAGTACTTC,CASSQGADPTYQETQYF